This T cell receptor beta chain was obtained from a study of cytomegalovirus exposure and HLA in healthy donors. In the study overall: Genotyping of roughly 400 donors showed that around 81% belonged to the Caucasian-associated ancestry cluster.

PCR was performed using 60 Vbeta and 13 Jbeta primers. Some clones are missing from TCRdb's copy, which holds only in-frame ones; the method was immunoSEQ multiplex PCR. The data show roughly 180,000 clones, about 10% seen once. The sample holds a few counts of this clone. What it binds is unknown. Overall study results and limits: A later analysis associated some 18,000 TCR beta sequences with HLA alleles at a 0.05 false discovery rate. Earlier analysis found most TCR beta V segments productive about 87% or about 30% of the time. Versus the approximately 700-donor mean, an Asian-associated ancestry cluster reportedly showed fewer N-insertions in a later analysis.

This TCR came from a woman in her twenties or thirties in good health and CMV-seropositive. The sequenced material came from PBMCs.

CDR3 in amino acids: CASRLPPSGSGELFF. For the CDR3, the DNA is TGTGCAAGTCGCTTACCCCCCTCAGGGTCCGGGGAGCTGTTTTTT. J is TRBJ2-2 and V is TRBV12-2; no check of the table's D call, TRBD1, against the DNA was made. TRBV12-2 is a pseudogene segment. The CDR3 contains 15 residues.